This T cell receptor (beta chain) is drawn from a study of control samples from healthy donors and cancer patients. Trimming shortened V by 5 bases and J by 2 bases, and 15 bases separated the two germline ends. Germline loops: CDR1 MGHRA, CDR2 YSYEKL. CDR3 size: 15 residues. Clones were read by immunoSEQ multiplex PCR, and TCRdb kept only the in-frame ones, dropping some. The sample holds about 100,000 clones, just under 85% seen once. The V and J genes are TRBV4-1 and TRBJ1-2; tentative D call: TRBD1 (6 bases). The origin of this receptor is a man aged 18 to 29 in good health. Sequencing was performed on blood. CDR3 loop: CASSARQGGNYGYTF. The CDR3 DNA is TGCGCCAGCAGCGCTCGCCAAGGGGGAAACTATGGCTACACCTTC.